Shown below are 22 T cell receptor beta chains from a single sample sequenced in a study of blood T cells in healthy people across ages. A J-beta primer mix and a sample-barcoded 5' primer were used in a second PCR of roughly 7 to 12 cycles. TCRdb re-derived calls from the 5' RACE reads in MiXCR, one entry per CDR3 protein. The repertoire includes around 2 million distinct CDR3 sequences, around 40% of them detected once, and about 23% sits in the top ten. The specimen was blood. These receptors were obtained from a human donor in good health.

This clonotype was counted between two and nine times. CDR3 in amino acids: CASSRAPEEGTQYF. In nucleotides, the CDR3 is TGTGCCAGCAGCCGGGCTCCGGAAGAAGGGACCCAGTACTTC. V usage is TRBV7-6 and J usage is TRBJ2-5; D call uncertain. V lost 5 bases and J lost 7, with 17 bases in between. The germline gives CDR1 SGHVS, CDR2 FNYEAQ. The CDR3 consists of 14 residues.

This clonotype was seen only a few times. V gene TRBV12-3 or TRBV12-4 combines with J gene TRBJ1-6, with no clear D. The CDR3 is 14 residues long. V lost 4 bases and J lost 10, with 14 bases in between. This CDR3 reads CASSYRSTNSPLHF. CDR3 bases: TGTGCCAGCAGTTATAGAAGTACGAACTCACCCCTCCACTTT.

With respect to this clonotype: The junction shows a germline mismatch at one end, possibly a read error. CDR3 in DNA: TGCGCCAGCAGCGCTAGGCCAGCGGGGGATTACAATGAGCGGTTCTTC. Translation gives CASSARPAGDYNERFF. This chain connects TRBV5-1 to TRBJ2-1; the match to TRBD2 covers 8 bases. The CDR3 spans 16 residues. CDR1 is SGHRS, CDR2 YFSETQ, per germline.

Written as DNA, the CDR3 is TGTGCCAGCAGCTTAATAGTGGCGAACACTGAAGCTTTCTTT. Its protein is CASSLIVANTEAFF. The chain employs TRBV7-2 and TRBJ1-1; D not resolved. In germline, CDR1 is SGHTA, CDR2 FQGNSA. The CDR3 is 14 amino acids. Trimming removed 2 bases from V and 1 base from J, with 8 bases in between.

This clonotype was found a few times. V is TRBV12-3 or TRBV12-4 and J is TRBJ1-5, with D perhaps TRBD1 (6 bases). The CDR3 loop spans 14 amino acids. The ends were cut back, 4 bases at V and 7 bases at J, with 14 bases in the middle. The CDR3 here is CASSSTGSGQPQHF. The CDR3 DNA is TGTGCCAGCAGTTCTACAGGGTCGGGGCAGCCCCAGCATTTT.

Of note for this clonotype: Compared with germline, one end of the junction differs, possibly owing to a read error. The chain combines TRBV15 with TRBJ2-1, with D maybe TRBD1 (6 bases). The CDR3 contains 17 residues. CDR1 and CDR2 (germline): LNHNV, YYDKDF (reference sequence). The CDR3 loop is CAISRDQWVTGPNEQFF. CDR3 bases: TGTGCCATCAGCAGAGATCAATGGGTAACAGGGCCCAATGAGCAGTTCTTC.

This clonotype was seen only a few times. This sequence joins TRBV5-1 and TRBJ2-5; TRBD2 matches at 8 bases. This CDR3 is built from 16 residues. V shed 0 bases, J shed 5 bases, and the junction held 9 bases outside the gene matches. Germline CDR1 is SGHRS and CDR2 is YFSETQ. The DNA of the CDR3 is TGCGCCAGCAGCTTGGCCGGTGGGGCTAGCGGGGAGACCCAGTACTTC. It yields the protein CASSLAGGASGETQYF. The full variable domain, rest sourced from reference TRBV5-1 and TRBJ2-5, is KAGVTQTPRYLIKTRGQQVTLSCSPISGHRSVSWYQQTPGQGLQFLFEYFSETQRNKGNFPGRFSGRQFSNSRSEMNVSTLELGDSALYLCASSLAGGASGETQYFGPGTRLLVL.

This chain joins TRBV6-5 and TRBJ1-4; D is undetermined. Germline assignment: CDR1 MNHEY and CDR2 SVGAGI. The CDR3 sequence is 14 residues long. Trimming removed 2 bases at V and 7 bases at J, with 11 bases between. Written as DNA, the CDR3 is TGTGCCAGCAGTTACGCGGCCCCGGGTGAAAAACTGTTTTTT. Amino acid sequence: CASSYAAPGEKLFF.

The CDR3 is CASSFAIPGQGEMNTEAFF. CDR3 bases: TGTGCCAGCAGTTTTGCCATCCCGGGACAGGGTGAGATGAACACTGAAGCTTTCTTT. The genes are TRBV12-3 or TRBV12-4 and TRBJ1-1, with 9 bases aligning to TRBD1. Trimming at V came to 3 bases and at J to 0 bases, leaving 14 bases not matched to a gene. This CDR3 contains 19 residues.

V usage is TRBV18 and J usage is TRBJ2-7, with TRBD2 as a possible D gene (6 bases). The V gene's germline CDR1 is KGHSH and CDR2 LQKENI. This CDR3 has 16 amino acids. The V and J ends lost 2 bases and 2 bases respectively, with 16 bases between them. In DNA form, the CDR3 reads TGTGCCAGCTCACCAATATCGGGGGTTCTCACCTACGAGCAGTACTTC. Encoded protein: CASSPISGVLTYEQYF.

The V gene is TRBV5-1, the J gene TRBJ1-6; no clear D gene. V lost 0 bases, J lost 7 bases, and 8 bases lay in between. The CDR3 has 14 residues. The V gene's germline CDR1 is SGHRS and CDR2 YFSETQ. CDR3 protein: CASSLEAANSPLHF. In DNA, the CDR3 is TGCGCCAGCAGCTTGGAGGCAGCCAATTCACCCCTCCACTTT.

The V gene is TRBV29-1, the J gene TRBJ2-7; TRBD2 aligns across 8 bases. Germline loops: CDR1 SQVTM, CDR2 ANQGSEA. CDR3 size: 15 residues. After removal of 3 bases from V and 3 bases from J, the junction contained 10 bases not matched to a gene. As DNA, the CDR3 is TGCAGCGTTGATCTGGCGGGGGGCCCAAACTACGAGCAGTACTTC. Its protein product is CSVDLAGGPNYEQYF.

The chain carries TRBV20-1 and TRBJ2-5; 11 positions agree with TRBD2. Germline lookup yields CDR1 DFQATT and CDR2 SNEGSKA (reference sequence). This CDR3 region has 15 residues. Losses at the gene ends were 3 bases for V and 5 bases for J; bases not matched to a gene: 8. The CDR3 sequence: CSASEPSGGRETQYF. CDR3 DNA sequence: TGCAGTGCTAGTGAGCCTAGCGGGGGGCGGGAGACCCAGTACTTC.

The rearrangement links TRBV10-3 to TRBJ2-3, with D possibly being TRBD1 (6 bases). Germline CDR1 and CDR2: ENHRY and SYGVKD. This CDR3 is 15 amino acids long. Trimming stripped 0 bases from V and 2 bases from J, with 9 bases between. The CDR3 sequence: CAISESAGATDTQYF. DNA of the CDR3: TGTGCCATCAGTGAGTCGGCAGGGGCCACAGATACGCAGTATTTT.

The J gene is TRBJ1-5, the V gene TRBV20-1; D gene ambiguous. The germline V gene has CDR1 DFQATT and CDR2 SNEGSKA (reference sequence). V was clipped by 0 bases and J by 2 bases, with 14 bases between them. The CDR3 is 16 amino acids. The CDR3, as DNA: TGCAGTGCTAGAGAGGAACCGGTCCTGGGCAATCAGCCCCAGCATTTT. This encodes CSAREEPVLGNQPQHF.

The gene calls are TRBV20-1 and TRBJ2-7; D unresolved. This CDR3 spans 14 amino acids. The V gene's germline CDR1 is DFQATT and CDR2 SNEGSKA (reference sequence). Trimming took off 3 bases at V and 1 base at J, with 13 bases between the two ends. This CDR3 reads CSASARGSSYEQYF. The DNA for the CDR3 is TGCAGTGCTAGTGCCCGAGGTTCTTCCTACGAGCAGTACTTC.

The CDR3 region is CASSVELQKTDTQYF. In DNA, the CDR3 is TGTGCCAGCAGCGTAGAATTGCAGAAAACAGATACGCAGTATTTT. V and J are TRBV9 and TRBJ2-3; D unclear. Germline V gene sequence: CDR1 SGDLS, CDR2 YYNGEE. Deletions cut 0 bases from V and 3 bases from J, with 11 bases between. The CDR3 loop spans 15 amino acids.

The DNA of the CDR3 is TGTGCCAGCAGTCCGAGGGGTATGGGCACTGAAGCTTTCTTT. Its translation is CASSPRGMGTEAFF. The genes are TRBV28 and TRBJ1-1; D may be TRBD1 (5 bases). V dropped 5 bases and J dropped 4 bases, with 14 bases sitting between them. This CDR3 region has 14 residues. The germline V gene has CDR1 MDHEN and CDR2 SYDVKM.

V usage is TRBV2 and J usage is TRBJ2-7; D perhaps matches TRBD2 (5 bases). CDR3 length: 16 residues. In germline, CDR1 is SNHLY, CDR2 FYNNEI. V was trimmed by 1 base and J by 2 bases, leaving 15 bases between them. The DNA of the CDR3 is TGTGCCAGCAGTGAAGGGACGGAGGTTCTCACCTACGAGCAGTACTTC. Residues: CASSEGTEVLTYEQYF.

This sequence joins TRBV5-1 and TRBJ2-1; maybe TRBD2 (6 bases). The CDR3 has 15 residues. From germline, CDR1 is SGHRS and CDR2 YFSETQ. V lost 7 bases, J lost 0 bases, and 14 bases lay in between. CDR3: CASLRDPSSYNEQFF. The CDR3 DNA follows: TGCGCCAGCTTGCGGGATCCGAGCTCCTACAATGAGCAGTTCTTC.

V is TRBV2 and J is TRBJ1-2; D uncertain. V dropped 8 bases and J dropped 5 bases, with 30 bases sitting between them. Germline V gene sequence: CDR1 SNHLY, CDR2 FYNNEI. The CDR3 spans 18 residues. The CDR3 here is CASGSSGPLRKIFYGYTF. The CDR3 coding sequence is TGTGCCAGCGGCAGCTCGGGCCCCTTAAGAAAAATTTTTTATGGCTACACCTTC. The entire variable domain, with the rest obtained from reference TRBV2 and TRBJ1-2, is as follows: EPEVTQTPSHQVTQMGQEVILRCVPISNHLYFYWYRQILGQKVEFLVSFYNNEISEKSEIFDDQFSVERPDGSNFTLKIRSTKLEDSAMYFCASGSSGPLRKIFYGYTFGSGTRLTVV.

The chain links TRBV14 to TRBJ2-3; 8 positions match TRBD1. The length of the CDR3 is 14 residues. Per the germline V gene, CDR1 is SGHDN and CDR2 is FVKESK. J was trimmed by 2 bases and V by 10 bases; bases with no gene match: 8. CDR3 protein: CAKYTGGLTDTQYF. CDR3 coding DNA: TGTGCCAAGTATACAGGGGGACTCACAGATACGCAGTATTTT.